The 20 T cell receptor beta chains listed next were all sequenced from one sample in a study of shared clonotypes between healthy human individuals. Only in-frame clones appear in the TCRdb table, and some are missing; sequencing was by immunoSEQ multiplex PCR. The repertoire holds a few million clones, just over 90% seen once, with 0.39% in the top ten. Sequences were obtained from naive CD4+ T cells from PBMCs. Specified subset: CD45RA+ positively selected. The receptors were sampled from a man aged 18-30 years in good health. Some clones in this sample may be carry-over from other donors' samples.

The V and J genes are TRBV28 and TRBJ2-1; 10 positions agree with TRBD2. CDR1 and CDR2 from the germline V gene are MDHEN and SYDVKM. After removal of 3 bases from V and 8 bases from J, the junction contained 7 bases not matched to a gene. The CDR3 covers 15 residues. The CDR3 bases are TGTGCCAGCAGTTTCTGGCTAGCGGGAGTTTATGAGCAGTTCTTC. It specifies CASSFWLAGVYEQFF. Variable domain in full (rest from reference TRBV28 and TRBJ2-1): DVKVTQSSRYLVKRTGEKVFLECVQDMDHENMFWYRQDPGLGLRLIYFSYDVKMKEKGDIPEGYSVSREKKERFSLILESASTNQTSMYLCASSFWLAGVYEQFFGPGTRLTVL.

The gene calls are TRBV28 and TRBJ2-1; D may be TRBD2 (5 bases). The CDR3 runs 11 residues. V was cut by 5 bases and J by 8 bases, with 7 bases left in between. Germline values: CDR1 MDHEN, CDR2 SYDVKM. This CDR3 is CASSKEDEQFF. In nucleotides, the CDR3 is TGTGCCAGCAGTAAGGAGGATGAGCAGTTCTTC.

The rearrangement links TRBV7-2 to TRBJ2-3, with TRBD1 as a possible D gene (6 bases). The CDR3 length is 12 residues. The V end lost 5 bases, the J end lost 12 bases, and 15 bases lay between the germline ends. Per the germline V gene, CDR1 is SGHTA and CDR2 is FQGNSA. CDR3 region: CASSNQGTSQYF. In DNA form, the CDR3 reads TGTGCCAGCAGCAACCAGGGGACATCCCAGTATTTT.

The chain has TRBV19 and TRBJ2-2; D ambiguous. V was trimmed by 7 bases and J by 1 base, leaving 4 bases between them. Germline V gives CDR1 LNHDA, CDR2 SQIVND (reference sequence). This CDR3 comprises 12 residues. DNA of the CDR3: TGTGCCAGTATAGGGAACACCGGGGAGCTGTTTTTT. This sequence encodes CASIGNTGELFF.

This sequence joins TRBV28 and TRBJ2-5; the D is unclear. Trimming stripped 7 bases from V and 4 bases from J, with 10 bases between. Germline V CDR1 and CDR2: MDHEN, SYDVKM. The CDR3 covers 12 residues. CDR3 DNA sequence: TGTGCCAGCAACGATAGGGTAGAGACCCAGTACTTC. This sequence encodes CASNDRVETQYF.

This chain joins TRBV7-9 and TRBJ2-7; the match to TRBD2 covers 9 bases. Germline lookup yields CDR1 SEHNR and CDR2 FQNEAQ (reference sequence). The CDR3 runs to 16 residues. After removal of 5 bases from V and 4 bases from J, the junction contained 12 bases not matched to a gene. CDR3 in DNA: TGTGCCAGCAGCCCCCAACAGGCTAGCGGGAATTACGAGCAGTACTTC. It encodes CASSPQQASGNYEQYF. The variable domain in full, completed from reference TRBV7-9 and TRBJ2-7, reads DTGVSQNPRHKITKRGQNVTFRCDPISEHNRLYWYRQTLGQGPEFLTYFQNEAQLEKSRLLSDRFSAERPKGSFSTLEIQRTEQGDSAMYLCASSPQQASGNYEQYFGPGTRLTVT.

This clone has just one count. J is TRBJ2-2 and V is TRBV7-6; 9 nucleotides align to TRBD2. The trim removed 3 bases at V and 5 bases at J, leaving 7 bases unmatched. This CDR3 is built from 16 residues. Germline-derived CDR1 and CDR2 are SGHVS and FNYEAQ. CDR3 amino acids: CASSLEAGGFTGELFF. Written as DNA, the CDR3 is TGTGCCAGCAGCTTGGAAGCGGGAGGATTTACCGGGGAGCTGTTTTTT.

This chain uses TRBV6-5 with TRBJ1-4; D remains ambiguous. CDR3 length: 11 amino acids. V was pared by 6 bases and J by 12 bases, with 11 bases between. Germline V lookup: CDR1 MNHEY, CDR2 SVGAGI. This CDR3 reads CASSPGWELFF. CDR3 bases: TGTGCCAGCAGCCCCGGATGGGAACTGTTTTTT.

This clone has only a few counts. This chain joins TRBV25-1 and TRBJ1-1, with 7 bases identical to TRBD1. The germline V gene has CDR1 MGHDK and CDR2 SYGVNS. The CDR3 totals 13 residues. J gave up 4 bases and V 4 bases, and 3 bases lay outside the gene matches. The CDR3 region has the DNA TGTGCCAGCAGTGCTACAGGGGCCACTGAAGCTTTCTTT. This gives the protein CASSATGATEAFF.

The chain has TRBV5-1 and TRBJ2-1; TRBD2 matches at 11 bases. Trimming took 5 bases from V and 4 from J; bases not matched to a gene: 11. The germline V gene encodes CDR1 SGHRS and CDR2 YFSETQ. This CDR3 contains 17 residues. The CDR3 DNA reads as TGCGCCAGCAGATCCCCGGGACTAGCGGTTTTATACAATGAGCAGTTCTTC. Encoded protein: CASRSPGLAVLYNEQFF.

This CDR3 is CASSLRGTPSPTDTQYF. DNA of the CDR3: TGTGCCAGCAGCCTACGCGGGACACCATCCCCCACAGATACGCAGTATTTT. The chain recombines TRBV11-2 with TRBJ2-3; D tentatively fits TRBD1 or TRBD2 (6 bases each). This CDR3 is 17 amino acids long. V was shortened by 5 bases and J by 2 bases, with 20 bases between the two germline ends. CDR1 SGHAT and CDR2 FQNNGV come from the germline V gene.

The rearrangement links TRBV18 to TRBJ2-3; 7 bases match TRBD1. There are 18 residues in the CDR3. V was pared by 3 bases and J by 2 bases, with 14 bases of the junction left unmatched. Germline V gene lookup returns CDR1 KGHSH and CDR2 LQKENI. Here the CDR3 DNA reads TGTGCCAGCTCACCCTACCCCCAGACAGGGCGATTCACAGATACGCAGTATTTT. Protein product: CASSPYPQTGRFTDTQYF.

The gene calls are TRBV30 and TRBJ2-3; TRBD1 might be the D (5 bases). Germline loops: CDR1 GTSNPN, CDR2 SVGIG (reference sequence). Trimming cost V 1 base and J 4 bases, with 9 bases left between them. The CDR3 runs 13 residues. The CDR3 DNA follows: TGTGCCTGGAGTGGTGCAGGGCCAGATACGCAGTATTTT. Translated: CAWSGAGPDTQYF.

The chain links TRBV5-8 to TRBJ1-4; no reliable D call. Trimming pared 5 bases from V and 7 bases from J, leaving 21 bases between. This CDR3 is built from 16 residues. CDR1 and CDR2 (germline): SGHTS, YDEGEE. Written as DNA, the CDR3 is TGTGCCAGCAGACAACAACGGGCTGGGTATGCTGAAAAACTGTTTTTT. Translation gives CASRQQRAGYAEKLFF. Using reference TRBV5-8 and TRBJ1-4 for the parts outside the CDR3, the full variable domain is EAGVTQSPTHLIKTRGQQATLRCSPISGHTSVYWYQQALGLGLQFLLWYDEGEERNRGNFPPRFSGRQFPNYSSELNVNALELEDSALYLCASRQQRAGYAEKLFFGSGTQLSVL.

This clone has just one count. The chain combines TRBV9 with TRBJ2-2; 10 nucleotides align to TRBD1. CDR1 is SGDLS and CDR2 is YYNGEE in the germline V gene. Trimming cost V 4 bases and J 7 bases; bases outside gene matches: 7. This CDR3 contains 15 residues. The CDR3 loop reads CASSRDRGSFGELFF. CDR3 bases: TGTGCCAGCAGCAGGGACAGGGGAAGTTTCGGGGAGCTGTTTTTT.

The chain has TRBV28 and TRBJ2-7, with TRBD1 matching over 8 bases. CDR1 MDHEN and CDR2 SYDVKM come from the germline V gene. The CDR3 sequence is 12 residues long. The junction had 6 bases not matched to a gene; V was cut back by 6 bases and J by 8 bases. The CDR3: CASRGTGDKQYF. In DNA form, the CDR3 reads TGTGCCAGCAGAGGGACAGGAGACAAGCAGTACTTC.

The chain employs TRBV6-6 and TRBJ1-5; weak D call: TRBD1 (6 bases). The CDR3 is 14 amino acids. Per germline, CDR1 MNHNY and CDR2 SVGAGI (reference sequence). The ends were cut back, 8 bases at V and 5 bases at J, with 16 bases in the middle. The DNA of the CDR3 is TGTGCCAGCGCGCTACAGGGTTTGTATCAGCCCCAGCATTTT. Its translation is CASALQGLYQPQHF.

The J gene is TRBJ2-7, the V gene TRBV9, with 15 bases identical to TRBD2. Per the germline V gene, CDR1 is SGDLS and CDR2 is YYNGEE. The CDR3 spans 16 residues. After removal of 4 bases from V and 4 bases from J, the junction contained 6 bases not matched to a gene. The CDR3 DNA is TGTGCCAGCAGCCCGGGACTAGCGGGAGGTTGGTACGAGCAGTACTTC. This codes for CASSPGLAGGWYEQYF.

The chain joins TRBV18 to TRBJ1-2; D gene uncertain. V was cut by 3 bases and J by 0 bases, with 8 bases left in between. Germline-derived CDR1 and CDR2 are KGHSH and LQKENI. The CDR3 consists of 14 residues. In DNA, the CDR3 is TGTGCCAGCTCACCGGCTTCCTCTAACTATGGCTACACCTTC. Translating it yields CASSPASSNYGYTF.

The chain combines TRBV29-1 with TRBJ1-4, with 7 nucleotides matching TRBD1. Germline V lookup: CDR1 SQVTM, CDR2 ANQGSEA. V lost 6 bases, J lost 0 bases, and 7 bases stayed unmatched. This CDR3 has 15 amino acids. CDR3 coding DNA: TGCAGCGTACTCCGGACAGGCCCAACTAATGAAAAACTGTTTTTT. This codes for CSVLRTGPTNEKLFF.